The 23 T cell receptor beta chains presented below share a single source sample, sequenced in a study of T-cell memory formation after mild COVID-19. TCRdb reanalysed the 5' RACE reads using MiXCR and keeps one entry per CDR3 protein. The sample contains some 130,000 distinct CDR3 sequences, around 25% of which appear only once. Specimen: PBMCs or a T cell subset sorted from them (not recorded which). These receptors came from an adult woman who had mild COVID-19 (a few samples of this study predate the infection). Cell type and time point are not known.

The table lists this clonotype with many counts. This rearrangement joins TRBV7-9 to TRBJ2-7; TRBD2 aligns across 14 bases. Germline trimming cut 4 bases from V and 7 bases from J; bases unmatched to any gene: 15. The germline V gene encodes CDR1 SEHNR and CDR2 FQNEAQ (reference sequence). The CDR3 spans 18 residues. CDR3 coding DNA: TGTGCCAGCAGCTCCGGGACTAGCGGGAGAGGGTTGCCTTGGGAGCAGTACTTC. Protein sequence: CASSSGTSGRGLPWEQYF.

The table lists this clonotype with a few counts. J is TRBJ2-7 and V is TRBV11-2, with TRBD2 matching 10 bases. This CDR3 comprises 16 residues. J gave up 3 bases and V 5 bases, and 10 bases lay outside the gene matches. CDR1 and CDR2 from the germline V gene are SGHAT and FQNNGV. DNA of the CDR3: TGTGCCAGCAGCCCTACCGCCGGGACTAGCGACTACGAGCAGTACTTC. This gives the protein CASSPTAGTSDYEQYF.

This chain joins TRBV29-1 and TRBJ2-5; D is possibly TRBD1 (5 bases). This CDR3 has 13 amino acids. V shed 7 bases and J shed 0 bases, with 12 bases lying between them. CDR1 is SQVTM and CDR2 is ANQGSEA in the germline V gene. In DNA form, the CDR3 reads TGCAGCGGTAGGGCAGGGAACCAAGAGACCCAGTACTTC. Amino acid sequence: CSGRAGNQETQYF. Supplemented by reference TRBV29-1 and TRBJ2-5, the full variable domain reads SAVISQKPSRDICQRGTSLTIQCQVDSQVTMMFWYRQQPGQSLTLIATANQGSEATYESGFVIDKFPISRPNLTFSTLTVSNMSPEDSSIYLCSGRAGNQETQYFGPGTRLLVL.

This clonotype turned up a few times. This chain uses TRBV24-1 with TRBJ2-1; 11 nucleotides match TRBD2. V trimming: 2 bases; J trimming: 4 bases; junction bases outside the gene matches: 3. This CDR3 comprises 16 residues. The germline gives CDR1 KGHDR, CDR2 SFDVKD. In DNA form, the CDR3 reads TGTGCCACCAGTGATTCCTGGACTAGCGGGTACAATGAGCAGTTCTTC. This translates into CATSDSWTSGYNEQFF.

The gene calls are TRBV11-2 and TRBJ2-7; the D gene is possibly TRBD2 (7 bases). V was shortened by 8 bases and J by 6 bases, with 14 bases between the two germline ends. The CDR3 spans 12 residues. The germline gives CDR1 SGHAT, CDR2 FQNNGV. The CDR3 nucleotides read TGTGCCAGCCGGGGGGCTTACTGCGAGCAGTACTTC. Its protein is CASRGAYCEQYF.

The CDR3 loop is CASSQSHYGVAFGEQFF. The CDR3 nucleotides read TGTGCCAGCAGCCAATCGCATTATGGGGTCGCTTTCGGTGAGCAGTTCTTC. The chain uses TRBV16 and TRBJ2-1; D ambiguous. Germline V gives CDR1 KGHSY, CDR2 FQNENV. This CDR3 spans 17 amino acids. The V and J ends lost 0 bases and 9 bases respectively, with 21 bases between them.

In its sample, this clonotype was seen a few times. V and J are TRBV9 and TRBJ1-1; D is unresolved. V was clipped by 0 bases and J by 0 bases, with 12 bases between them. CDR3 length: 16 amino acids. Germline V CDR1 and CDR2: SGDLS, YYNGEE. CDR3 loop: CASSVAEENLNTEAFF. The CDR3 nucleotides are TGTGCCAGCAGCGTAGCAGAGGAAAACTTGAACACTGAAGCTTTCTTT.

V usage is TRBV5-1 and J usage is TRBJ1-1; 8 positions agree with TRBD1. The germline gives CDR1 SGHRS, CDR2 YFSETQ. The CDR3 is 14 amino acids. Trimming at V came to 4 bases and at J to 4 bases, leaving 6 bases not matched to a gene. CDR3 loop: CASSPADRGTEAFF. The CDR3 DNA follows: TGCGCCAGCAGCCCCGCCGACAGGGGCACTGAAGCTTTCTTT.

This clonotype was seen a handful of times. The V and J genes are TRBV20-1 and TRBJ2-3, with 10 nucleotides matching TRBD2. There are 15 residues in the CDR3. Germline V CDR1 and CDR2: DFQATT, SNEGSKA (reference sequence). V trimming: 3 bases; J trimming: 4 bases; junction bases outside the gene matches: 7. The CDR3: CSARDLAGGADTQYF. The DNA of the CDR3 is TGCAGTGCTAGGGATTTAGCGGGAGGCGCAGATACGCAGTATTTT.

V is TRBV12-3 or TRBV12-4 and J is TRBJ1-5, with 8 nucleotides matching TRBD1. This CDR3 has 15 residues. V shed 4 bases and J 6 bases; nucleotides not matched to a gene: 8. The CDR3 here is CASSSQADRGQPQHF. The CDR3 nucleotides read TGTGCCAGCAGTTCCCAAGCAGACAGGGGTCAGCCCCAGCATTTT.

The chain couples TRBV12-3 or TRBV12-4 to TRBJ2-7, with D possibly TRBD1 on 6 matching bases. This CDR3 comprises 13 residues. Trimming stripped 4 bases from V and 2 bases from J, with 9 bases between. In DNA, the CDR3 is TGTGCCAGCAGTTGGGACAACCCCTACGAGCAGTACTTC. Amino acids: CASSWDNPYEQYF.

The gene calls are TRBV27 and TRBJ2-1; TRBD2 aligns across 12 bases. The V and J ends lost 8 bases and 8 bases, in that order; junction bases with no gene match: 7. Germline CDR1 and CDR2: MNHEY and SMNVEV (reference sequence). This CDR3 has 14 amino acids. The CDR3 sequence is CASATSGGMYEQFF. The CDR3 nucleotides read TGTGCCAGCGCCACTAGCGGGGGGATGTATGAGCAGTTCTTC.

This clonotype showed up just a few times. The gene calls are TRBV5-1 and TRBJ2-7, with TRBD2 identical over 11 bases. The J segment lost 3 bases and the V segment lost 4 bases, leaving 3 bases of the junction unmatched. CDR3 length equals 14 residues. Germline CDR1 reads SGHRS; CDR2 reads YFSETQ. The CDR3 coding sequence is TGCGCCAGCAGCCTGGGGACTAGCGGCTACGAGCAGTACTTC. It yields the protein CASSLGTSGYEQYF.

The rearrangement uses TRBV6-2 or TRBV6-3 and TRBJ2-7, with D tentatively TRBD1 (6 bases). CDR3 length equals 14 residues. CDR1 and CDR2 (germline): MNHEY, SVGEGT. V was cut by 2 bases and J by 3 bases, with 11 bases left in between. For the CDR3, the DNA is TGTGCCAGCAGTTACGTACAGGGCGGCTACGAGCAGTACTTC. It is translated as CASSYVQGGYEQYF.

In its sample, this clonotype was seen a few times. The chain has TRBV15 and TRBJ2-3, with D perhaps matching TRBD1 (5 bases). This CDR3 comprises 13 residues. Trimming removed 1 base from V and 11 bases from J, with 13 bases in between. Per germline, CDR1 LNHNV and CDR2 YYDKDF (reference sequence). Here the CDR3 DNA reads TGTGCCACCAGCAGAGGTCAGGGCTTGAGGCAGTATTTT. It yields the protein CATSRGQGLRQYF.

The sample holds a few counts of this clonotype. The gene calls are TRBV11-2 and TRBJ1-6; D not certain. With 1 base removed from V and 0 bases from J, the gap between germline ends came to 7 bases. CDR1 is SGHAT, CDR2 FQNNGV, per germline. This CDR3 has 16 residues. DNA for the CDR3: TGTGCCAGCAGCTTAGGTCTGCCCTCCTATAATTCACCCCTCCACTTT. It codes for CASSLGLPSYNSPLHF.

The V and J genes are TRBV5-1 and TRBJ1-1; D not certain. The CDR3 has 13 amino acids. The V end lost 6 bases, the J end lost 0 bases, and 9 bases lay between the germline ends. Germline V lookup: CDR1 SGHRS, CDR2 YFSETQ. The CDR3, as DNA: TGCGCCAGCAAAGACGGGATGAACACTGAAGCTTTCTTT. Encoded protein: CASKDGMNTEAFF.

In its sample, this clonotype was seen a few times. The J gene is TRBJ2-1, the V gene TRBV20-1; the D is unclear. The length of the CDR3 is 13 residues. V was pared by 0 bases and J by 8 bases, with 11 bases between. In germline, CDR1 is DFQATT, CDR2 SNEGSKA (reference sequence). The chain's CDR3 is CSARDWRNDEQFF. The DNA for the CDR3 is TGCAGTGCTAGAGATTGGAGAAACGATGAGCAGTTCTTC.

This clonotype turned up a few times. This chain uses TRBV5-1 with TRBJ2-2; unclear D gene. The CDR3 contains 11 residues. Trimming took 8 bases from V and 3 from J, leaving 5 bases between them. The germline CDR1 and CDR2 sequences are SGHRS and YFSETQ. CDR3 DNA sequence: TGCGCCAGTACAGACACCGGGGAGCTGTTTTTT. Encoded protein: CASTDTGELFF.

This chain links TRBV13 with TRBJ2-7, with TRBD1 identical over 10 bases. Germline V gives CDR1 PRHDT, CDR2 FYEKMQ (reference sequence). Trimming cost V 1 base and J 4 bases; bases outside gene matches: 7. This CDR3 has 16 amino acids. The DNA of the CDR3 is TGTGCCAGCAGCTTAGTTCTGGACAGGGGGTCGTACGAGCAGTACTTC. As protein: CASSLVLDRGSYEQYF.

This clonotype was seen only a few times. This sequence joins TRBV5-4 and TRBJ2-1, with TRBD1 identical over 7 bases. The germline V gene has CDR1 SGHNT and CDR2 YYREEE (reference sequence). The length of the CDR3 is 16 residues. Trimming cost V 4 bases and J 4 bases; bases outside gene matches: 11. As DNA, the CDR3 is TGTGCCAGCAGCCCCGACAGGGTTGGTACGTACAATGAGCAGTTCTTC. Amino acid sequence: CASSPDRVGTYNEQFF.

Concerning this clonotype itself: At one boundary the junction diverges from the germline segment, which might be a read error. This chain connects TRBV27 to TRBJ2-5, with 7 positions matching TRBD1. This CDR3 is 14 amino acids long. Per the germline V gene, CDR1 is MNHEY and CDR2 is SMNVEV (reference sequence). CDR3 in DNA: TGTGCCAGCAGACTGACAGGGTACCAGGAGACCCAGTACTTC. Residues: CASRLTGYQETQYF.

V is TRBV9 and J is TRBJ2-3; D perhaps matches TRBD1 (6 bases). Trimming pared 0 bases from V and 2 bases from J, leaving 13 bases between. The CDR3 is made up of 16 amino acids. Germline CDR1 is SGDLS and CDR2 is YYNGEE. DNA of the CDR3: TGTGCCAGCAGCGTAGGAACAGGGTTCCCCACAGATACGCAGTATTTT. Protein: CASSVGTGFPTDTQYF.